This T cell receptor (beta chain) was sequenced in a study of T cell repertoires in cytomegalovirus infection (dated by TCRdb to between 2018 and 2021). General notes on the study: Donor HLA type was relevant to the analysis, because carriage of CMV infection together with the matching HLA type was indicated by public TCR beta signatures.

The germline V gene encodes CDR1 SNHLY and CDR2 FYNNEI. Ends trimmed: V by 5 bases, J by 4 bases; bases unmatched to a gene: 6. The CDR3 holds 15 amino acids from the cysteine to the phenylalanine. Just the 45-base CDR3 DNA is kept, in frame starting at base 1. The study at large found these results: Cumulative frequency of public TCR beta family members discriminated carriers of CMV infection plus the relevant HLA type in this cohort and an independent approximately 340-donor cohort. The ex vivo response was dominated by HLA-C-restricted CMV-specific TCR beta clonotypes, which also provided the single most frequent clonotype in two of eight donors.

For sequencing, an Illumina HiSeq 1500 was employed. TCRdb applied fastp at Q25 and MiXCR to the public reads, then kept only in-frame beta chains. All rows with the same CDR3 protein become a single entry with the most common DNA and genes. For this sample there are 200,000 to 300,000 distinct CDR3 sequences; around an eighth appear just once. 1.6% of the sample comes from the top ten. Remarks on this clonotype: Its antigen is not yet known. No base quality information exists; no much larger clone differs at one position.

Recombination linked TRBV2 to TRBJ2-1, and 9 junction bases match TRBD1. The TCR was taken from a human donor in good health (CMV status not recorded). Some clones in this sample may be carry-over from other donors' samples. The sequenced sample was PBMCs. The CDR3 here reads CASSQGTGIYNEQFF. The nucleotide sequence reads as follows: TGTGCCAGCAGTCAGGGGACAGGGATTTACAATGAGCAGTTCTTC. Outside the CDR3, residues come from the reference TRBV2 and TRBJ2-1 proteins, so the full variable domain is: EPEVTQTPSHQVTQMGQEVILRCVPISNHLYFYWYRQILGQKVEFLVSFYNNEISEKSEIFDDQFSVERPDGSNFTLKIRSTKLEDSAMYFCASSQGTGIYNEQFFGPGTRLTVL.